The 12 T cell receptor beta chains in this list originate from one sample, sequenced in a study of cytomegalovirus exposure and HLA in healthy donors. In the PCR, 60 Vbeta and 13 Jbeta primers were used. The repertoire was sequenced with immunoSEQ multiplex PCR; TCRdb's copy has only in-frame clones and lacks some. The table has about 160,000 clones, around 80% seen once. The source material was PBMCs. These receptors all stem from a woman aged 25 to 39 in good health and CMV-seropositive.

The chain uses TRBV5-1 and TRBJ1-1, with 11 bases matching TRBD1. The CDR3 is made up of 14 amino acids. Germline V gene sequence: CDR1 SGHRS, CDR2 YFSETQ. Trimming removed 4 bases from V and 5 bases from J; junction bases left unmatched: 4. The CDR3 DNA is TGCGCCAGCAGCCGTGGGACAGGGGGTACTGAAGCTTTCTTT. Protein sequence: CASSRGTGGTEAFF.

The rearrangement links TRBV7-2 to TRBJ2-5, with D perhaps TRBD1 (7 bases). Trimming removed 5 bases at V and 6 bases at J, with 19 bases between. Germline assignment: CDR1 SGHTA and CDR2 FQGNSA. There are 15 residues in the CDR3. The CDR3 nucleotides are TGTGCCAGCAGCCCCAGTCGGCAGGGGGGAAAGACCCAGTACTTC. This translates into CASSPSRQGGKTQYF.

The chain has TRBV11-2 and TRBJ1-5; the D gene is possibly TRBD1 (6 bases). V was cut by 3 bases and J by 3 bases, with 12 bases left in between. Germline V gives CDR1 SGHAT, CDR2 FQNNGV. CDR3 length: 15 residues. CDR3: CASSFGQLTNQPQHF. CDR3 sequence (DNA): TGTGCCAGCAGCTTTGGACAGCTTACCAATCAGCCCCAGCATTTT.

As DNA, the CDR3 is TGCAGCGTCGACGCGTTAGCGGGGGGTTACAATGAGCAGTTCTTC. This encodes CSVDALAGGYNEQFF. The chain recombines TRBV29-1 with TRBJ2-1; TRBD2 aligns across 10 bases. CDR1 and CDR2 (germline): SQVTM, ANQGSEA. This CDR3 is built from 15 residues. The trim removed 6 bases at V and 4 bases at J, leaving 9 bases unmatched.

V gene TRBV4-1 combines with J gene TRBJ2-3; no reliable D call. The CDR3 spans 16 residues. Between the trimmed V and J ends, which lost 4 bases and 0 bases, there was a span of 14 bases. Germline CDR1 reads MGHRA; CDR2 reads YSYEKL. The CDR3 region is CASSRTDKSSTDTQYF. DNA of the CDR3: TGCGCCAGCAGCCGAACCGACAAGTCTAGCACAGATACGCAGTATTTT.

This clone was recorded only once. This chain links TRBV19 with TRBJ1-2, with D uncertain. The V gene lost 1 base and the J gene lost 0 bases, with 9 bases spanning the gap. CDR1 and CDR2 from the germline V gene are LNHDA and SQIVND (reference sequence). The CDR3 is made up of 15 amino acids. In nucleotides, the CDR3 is TGTGCCAGTAGTATAGGACATCGAGCTAACTATGGCTACACCTTC. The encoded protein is CASSIGHRANYGYTF.

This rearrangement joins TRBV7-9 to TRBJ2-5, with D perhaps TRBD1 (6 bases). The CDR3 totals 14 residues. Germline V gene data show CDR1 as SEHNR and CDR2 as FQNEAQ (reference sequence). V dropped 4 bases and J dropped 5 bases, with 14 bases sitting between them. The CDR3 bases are TGTGCCAGCAGCTCGACTGTTAGGGGGGAGACCCAGTACTTC. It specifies CASSSTVRGETQYF.

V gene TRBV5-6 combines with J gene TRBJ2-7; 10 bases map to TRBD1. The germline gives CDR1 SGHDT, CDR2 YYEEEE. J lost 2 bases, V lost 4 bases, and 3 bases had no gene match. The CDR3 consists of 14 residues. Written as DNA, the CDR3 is TGTGCCAGCAGCCCCGGACAGGGGGCCTACGAGCAGTACTTC. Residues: CASSPGQGAYEQYF.

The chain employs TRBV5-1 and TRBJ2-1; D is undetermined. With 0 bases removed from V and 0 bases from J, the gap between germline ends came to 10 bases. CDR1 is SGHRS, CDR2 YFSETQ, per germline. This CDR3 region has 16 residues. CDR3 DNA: TGCGCCAGCAGCTTGGATCCGAAGAGCTCCTACAATGAGCAGTTCTTC. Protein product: CASSLDPKSSYNEQFF.

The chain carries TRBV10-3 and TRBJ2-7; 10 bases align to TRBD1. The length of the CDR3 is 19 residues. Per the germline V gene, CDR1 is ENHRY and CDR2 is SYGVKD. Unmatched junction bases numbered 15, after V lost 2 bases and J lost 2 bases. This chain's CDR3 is CAISEARDRGSLLAYEQYF. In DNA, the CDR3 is TGTGCCATCAGTGAGGCCCGGGACAGGGGTTCCCTGTTGGCCTACGAGCAGTACTTC.

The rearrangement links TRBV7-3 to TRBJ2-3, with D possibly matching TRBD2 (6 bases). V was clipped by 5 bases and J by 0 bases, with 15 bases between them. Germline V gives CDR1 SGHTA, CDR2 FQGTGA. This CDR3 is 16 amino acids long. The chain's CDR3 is CASSPYAGRSTDTQYF. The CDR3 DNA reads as TGTGCCAGCAGCCCATACGCGGGACGTAGCACAGATACGCAGTATTTT.

The CDR3 DNA is TGTGCCAGCAGTGTGTCCCCGTTTCTATATGGCTACACCTTC. This codes for CASSVSPFLYGYTF. The chain recombines TRBV6-1 with TRBJ1-2; D is unresolved. This CDR3 is 14 amino acids long. Germline V gives CDR1 MNHNS, CDR2 SASEGT. Trimming pared 4 bases from V and 5 bases from J, leaving 14 bases between.